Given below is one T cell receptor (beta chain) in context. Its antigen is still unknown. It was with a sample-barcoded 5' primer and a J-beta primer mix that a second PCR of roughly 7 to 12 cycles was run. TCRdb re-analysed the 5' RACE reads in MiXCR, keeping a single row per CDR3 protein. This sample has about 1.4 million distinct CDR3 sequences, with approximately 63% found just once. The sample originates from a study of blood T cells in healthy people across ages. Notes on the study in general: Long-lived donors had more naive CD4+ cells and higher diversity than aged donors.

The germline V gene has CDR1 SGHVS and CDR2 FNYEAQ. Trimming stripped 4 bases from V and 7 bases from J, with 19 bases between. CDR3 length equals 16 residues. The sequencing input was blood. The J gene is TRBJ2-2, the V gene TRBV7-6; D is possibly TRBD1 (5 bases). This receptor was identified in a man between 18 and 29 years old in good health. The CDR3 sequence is CASSSYRAKRGGELFF. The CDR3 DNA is TGTGCCAGCAGCTCCTATCGGGCCAAAAGGGGCGGGGAGCTGTTTTTT.